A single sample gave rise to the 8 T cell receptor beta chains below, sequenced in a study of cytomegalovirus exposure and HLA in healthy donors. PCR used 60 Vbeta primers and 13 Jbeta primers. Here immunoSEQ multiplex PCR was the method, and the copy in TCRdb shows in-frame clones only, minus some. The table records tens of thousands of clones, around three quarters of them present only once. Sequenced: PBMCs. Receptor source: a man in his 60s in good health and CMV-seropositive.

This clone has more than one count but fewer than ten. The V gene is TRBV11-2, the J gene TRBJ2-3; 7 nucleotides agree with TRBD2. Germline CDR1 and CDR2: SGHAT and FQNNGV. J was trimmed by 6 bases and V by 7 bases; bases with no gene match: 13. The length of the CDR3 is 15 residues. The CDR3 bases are TGTGCCAGCACCTTCCGACTAGCCCAGCAGGATACGCAGTATTTT. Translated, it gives CASTFRLAQQDTQYF.

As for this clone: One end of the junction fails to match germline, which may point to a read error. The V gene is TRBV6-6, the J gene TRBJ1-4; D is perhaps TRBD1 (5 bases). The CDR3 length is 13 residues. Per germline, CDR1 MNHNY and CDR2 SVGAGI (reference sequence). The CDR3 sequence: CASSKGLPLKLIF. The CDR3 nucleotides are TGTGCCAGCAGTAAGGGACTCCCCCTCAAGCTGATTTTT.

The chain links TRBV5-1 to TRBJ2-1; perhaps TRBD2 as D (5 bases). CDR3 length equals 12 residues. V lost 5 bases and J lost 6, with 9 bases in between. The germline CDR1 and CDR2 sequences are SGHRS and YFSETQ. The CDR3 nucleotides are TGCGCCAGCAGGGAGGTCGGCAATGAGCAGTTCTTC. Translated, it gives CASREVGNEQFF.

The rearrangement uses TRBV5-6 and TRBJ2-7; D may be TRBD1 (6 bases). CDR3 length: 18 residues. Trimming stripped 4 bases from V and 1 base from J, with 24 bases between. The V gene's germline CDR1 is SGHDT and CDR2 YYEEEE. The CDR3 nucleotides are TGTGCCAGCAGCACCGGACAGAAAGGGTTTCCCTGGTCCTACGAGCAGTACTTC. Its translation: CASSTGQKGFPWSYEQYF. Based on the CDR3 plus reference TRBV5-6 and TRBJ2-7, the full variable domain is DAGVTQSPTHLIKTRGQQVTLRCSPKSGHDTVSWYQQALGQGPQFIFQYYEEEERQRGNFPDRFSGHQFPNYSSELNVNALLLGDSALYLCASSTGQKGFPWSYEQYFGPGTRLTVT.

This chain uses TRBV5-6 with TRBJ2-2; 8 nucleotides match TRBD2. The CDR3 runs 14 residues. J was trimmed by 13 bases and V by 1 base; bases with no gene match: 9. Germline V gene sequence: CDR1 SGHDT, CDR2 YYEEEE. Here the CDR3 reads CASSLIGLALGLFF. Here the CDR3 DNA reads TGTGCCAGCAGCTTGATCGGACTAGCTCTGGGGCTGTTTTTT.

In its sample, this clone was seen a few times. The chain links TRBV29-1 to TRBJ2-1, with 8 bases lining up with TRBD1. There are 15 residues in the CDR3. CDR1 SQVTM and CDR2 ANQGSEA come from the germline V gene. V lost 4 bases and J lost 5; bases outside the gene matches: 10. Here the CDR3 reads CSVGGRGRTNNEQFF. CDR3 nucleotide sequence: TGCAGCGTTGGGGGCAGGGGGCGGACAAACAATGAGCAGTTCTTC.

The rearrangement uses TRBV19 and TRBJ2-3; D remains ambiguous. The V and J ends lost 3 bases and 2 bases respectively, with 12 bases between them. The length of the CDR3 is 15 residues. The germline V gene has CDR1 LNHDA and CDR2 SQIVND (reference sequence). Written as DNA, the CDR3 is TGTGCCAGTAGTATTTCCCGAGATCCCACAGATACGCAGTATTTT. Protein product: CASSISRDPTDTQYF. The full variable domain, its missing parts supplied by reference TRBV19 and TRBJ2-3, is DGGITQSPKYLFRKEGQNVTLSCEQNLNHDAMYWYRQDPGQGLRLIYYSQIVNDFQKGDIAEGYSVSREKKESFPLTVTSAQKNPTAFYLCASSISRDPTDTQYFGPGTRLTVL.

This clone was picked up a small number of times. DNA of the CDR3: TGTGCCAGCAGCCCTCAGGGGCAGGAAGAAAAACTGTTTTTT. As protein: CASSPQGQEEKLFF. The chain combines TRBV6-6 with TRBJ1-4, with D possibly matching TRBD1 (6 bases). V lost 6 bases, J lost 8 bases, and 16 bases lay in between. Germline-derived CDR1 and CDR2 are MNHNY and SVGAGI (reference sequence). This CDR3 region has 14 residues.